This T cell receptor (beta chain) was profiled in a study of cytomegalovirus exposure and HLA in healthy donors. Study-level points and caveats: The classifier reportedly diagnosed cytomegalovirus status with high sensitivity and specificity. The study listed 150 to 200 cytomegalovirus-associated TCR beta chains. Later, an analysis found that TCR clusters from the first cohort tended to co-occur in the roughly 110 validation repertoires. In vitro experiments confirmed that a few CMV-associated chains were specific for CMV antigens.

The CDR3 length is 14 residues. Trimming took off 3 bases at V and 7 bases at J, with 17 bases between the two ends. Germline values: CDR1 SGHRS, CDR2 YFSETQ. Libraries were prepared by immunoSEQ multiplex PCR; TCRdb keeps only in-frame clonotypes and omits some of them. The sample records over 200,000 clones, less than 95% being singletons. As for this clone: The target antigen is unknown.

V gene TRBV5-1 combines with J gene TRBJ2-7, with D maybe TRBD1 (6 bases). The sample taken for sequencing was PBMCs. This clonotype originated in a woman aged 25 to 45 in good health and CMV-seronegative. This CDR3 reads CASSSQGFTGEQYF. CDR3 bases: TGCGCCAGCAGCTCCCAGGGGTTTACGGGGGAGCAGTACTTC.